The rows below give T cell receptor beta chains drawn from one sample of a study of blood T cell repertoires in COVID-19. TCRdb's table, derived via immunoSEQ multiplex PCR, lists solely in-frame clones and lacks some. The sample yields 150,000 to 200,000 clones, about 89% seen once. The specimen sequenced was peripheral blood. Receptors originate from a man younger than 35 who had recovered from COVID-19. The CDR3 runs from the conserved cysteine through the conserved F or W. D genes are given only for firm matches. Clone sizes are given selectively: once, few, many, or a class where the clone is expanded.

16 | - | TRBJ2-1 | TRBV5-4 | - | TGTGCCAGCAGCCCGGAGGGACTTGCCTCCTACAATGAGCAGTTCTTC | CASSPEGLASYNEQFF
14 | TRBD1 | TRBJ1-2 | TRBV28 | - | TGTGCCAGCAGAGGGGGGACAGACAACTATGGCTACACCTTC | CASRGGTDNYGYTF
13 | - | TRBJ2-7 | TRBV7-2 | - | TGTGCCAGCAGCTTAGCGCAGGGGTACGAGCAGTACTTC | CASSLAQGYEQYF
13 | - | TRBJ2-1 | TRBV4-1 | few | TGCGCCAGCAGCCTTCCATCGGGCAATGAGCAGTTCTTC | CASSLPSGNEQFF
15 | TRBD1 | TRBJ2-5 | TRBV9 | once | TGTGCCAGCAGCGTAGGGGACAGATACCAAGAGACCCAGTACTTC | CASSVGDRYQETQYF
15 | TRBD2 | TRBJ2-2 | TRBV5-4 | - | TGTGCCAGCAGATCACTAGCGGGAGATACCGGGGAGCTGTTTTTT | CASRSLAGDTGELFF
12 | TRBD1 | TRBJ2-7 | TRBV29-1 | - | TGCAGCGCCCGGACAGGGATGGACGAGCAGTACTTC | CSARTGMDEQYF
16 | - | TRBJ1-5 | TRBV28 | - | TGTGCCAGCAGTTGGGCGGGGGCATATAGCAATCAGCCCCAGCATTTT | CASSWAGAYSNQPQHF
14 | TRBD2 | TRBJ2-7 | TRBV7-9 | - | TGTGCCAGCAGCTTCGCCGGGACTATGGACGAGCAGTACTTC | CASSFAGTMDEQYF
14 | TRBD1 | TRBJ2-7 | TRBV6-5 | - | TGTGCCAGCAGCCCCCGGACAGGCTCCTACGAGCAGTACTTC | CASSPRTGSYEQYF
15 | TRBD1 | TRBJ1-5 | TRBV7-9 | few | TGTGCCAGCAGCTCAACAGGGGGCATTATTCAGCCCCAGCATTTT | CASSSTGGIIQPQHF
14 | TRBD1 | TRBJ1-1 | TRBV3-1/TRBV3-2 | few | TGTGCCAGCAGCCAAGGAGACAGGGACACTGAAGCTTTCTTT | CASSQGDRDTEAFF
14 | - | TRBJ2-1 | TRBV2 | - | TGTGCCAGCGGCAGGGGAGCGGGATGGGATGAGCAGTTCTTC | CASGRGAGWDEQFF
17 | TRBD2 | TRBJ2-7 | TRBV4-2 | - | TGTGCCAGCAGCCAGGACCTTAGACTAGCGGGATACTACGAGCAGTACTTC | CASSQDLRLAGYYEQYF
17 | TRBD2 | TRBJ2-2 | TRBV5-5 | - | TGTGCCAGCAGCCCCCTGACGGGCGGGAGGGCCACCGGGGAGCTGTTTTTT | CASSPLTGGRATGELFF
13 | - | TRBJ2-1 | TRBV27 | - | TGTGCCAGCACCCTTTACGGGGGAGGTGAGCAGTTCTTC | CASTLYGGGEQFF
15 | - | TRBJ2-6 | TRBV2 | - | TGTGCCAGCAGTCCCCTCGGGGCTGGGGCCAACGTCCTGACTTTC | CASSPLGAGANVLTF
13 | - | TRBJ1-1 | TRBV24-1 | - | TGTGCCACCAGTGATAGATTACAGAGTGAAGCTTTCTTT | CATSDRLQSEAFF
14 | - | TRBJ1-4 | TRBV5-1 | - | TGCGCCAGCAGCCCGTACACATCTAATGAAAAACTGTTTTTT | CASSPYTSNEKLFF
14 | TRBD1 | TRBJ2-2 | TRBV7-2 | - | TGTGCCAGCAGCCAAGACAGGGTCACCGGGGAGCTGTTTTTT | CASSQDRVTGELFF
14 | - | TRBJ1-1 | TRBV28 | - | TGTGCCAGCAGCTTTCAGGGGATGAACACTGAAGCTTTCTTT | CASSFQGMNTEAFF
15 | - | TRBJ2-5 | TRBV4-3 | few | TGCGCCAGCAGCCAAAGCCTAACCCAAGCGGAGACCCAGTACTTC | CASSQSLTQAETQYF
14 | TRBD2 | TRBJ2-7 | TRBV27 | medium-sized | TGTGCCAGCAGTTTACGCGGGGGAATCGGAGAGCAGTACTTC | CASSLRGGIGEQYF
14 | TRBD1 | TRBJ2-7 | TRBV27 | - | TGTGCCAGCAGTGCCGACAGGGGGCGGCACGAGCAGTACTTC | CASSADRGRHEQYF
13 | - | TRBJ2-7 | TRBV27 | once | TGTGCCAGCAGTTCTACCCCCTTCTACGAGCAGTACTTC | CASSSTPFYEQYF
16 | - | TRBJ2-2 | TRBV6-2/TRBV6-3 | - | TGTGCCAGCAGTTACCCAGGGGCGACGATCACCGGGGAGCTGTTTTTT | CASSYPGATITGELFF
13 | - | TRBJ2-7 | TRBV10-1 | - | TGCGCCAGCAGCTCGACTGGCAGCTACGAGCAGTACTTC | CASSSTGSYEQYF
15 | TRBD2 | TRBJ2-1 | TRBV6-5 | - | TGTGCCAGCAGTTACTCGGGGGGAGGGCACAATGAGCAGTTCTTC | CASSYSGGGHNEQFF
13 | - | TRBJ2-3 | TRBV6-5 | - | TGTGCCAGCAGGGTCCAGGGAACAGATACGCAGTATTTT | CASRVQGTDTQYF
16 | - | TRBJ2-1 | TRBV19 | - | TGTGCCAGTAGTATTGATCGGGGAAGCTCCTACAATGAGCAGTTCTTC | CASSIDRGSSYNEQFF
15 | TRBD1 | TRBJ2-7 | TRBV4-3 | - | TGCGCCAGCAGCCAAGATGGGACAGGGAAAAACGAGCAGTACTTC | CASSQDGTGKNEQYF
15 | - | TRBJ2-1 | TRBV7-3 | once | TGTGCCAGCAGCTTCACAGGGGGGGCCGGTAATGAGCAGTTCTTC | CASSFTGGAGNEQFF
15 | TRBD2 | TRBJ2-1 | TRBV19 | - | TGTGCCAGTAGCCGAGCTAGCGGAAGCTACAATGAGCAGTTCTTC | CASSRASGSYNEQFF
18 | - | TRBJ1-6 | TRBV5-6 | - | TGTGCCAGCAGCCTAGGCCGGAGGGTCGTATATTTGAATTCACCCCTCCACTTT | CASSLGRRVVYLNSPLHF